These 19 T cell receptor beta chains share one sample of origin, sequenced in a study of cytomegalovirus exposure and HLA in healthy donors. PCR primers comprised 60 Vbeta and 13 Jbeta primers. Generated by immunoSEQ multiplex PCR, the TCRdb table keeps only in-frame clones and is missing some. Found here are about 80,000 clones, 62% of them singletons; the top ten hold about 4.2%. The sequenced sample consisted of PBMCs. These receptors came from a male donor in good health and CMV-seropositive.

This clone was detected a few times. The genes are TRBV27 and TRBJ1-2; 7 positions match TRBD1. The CDR3 contains 15 residues. V was clipped by 8 bases and J by 5 bases; unmatched bases: 14. Per the germline V gene, CDR1 is MNHEY and CDR2 is SMNVEV (reference sequence). The CDR3 DNA reads TGTGCCAGCTCCCCCCCCCACAGGGGCCCTTATGGCTACACCTTC. Its protein is CASSPPHRGPYGYTF.

The gene calls are TRBV28 and TRBJ1-2; 8 positions agree with TRBD1. Looked up from germline, CDR1 is MDHEN and CDR2 is SYDVKM. The CDR3 is 15 residues long. J lost 5 bases, V lost 6 bases, and 11 bases had no gene match. CDR3 loop: CASRKPPGQGYGYTF. For the CDR3, the DNA is TGTGCCAGCAGAAAACCTCCAGGACAGGGTTATGGCTACACCTTC.

This clone came up a few times. This chain joins TRBV29-1 and TRBJ2-5; 9 bases are a match to TRBD2. J was trimmed by 5 bases and V by 1 base; bases with no gene match: 8. Looked up from germline, CDR1 is SQVTM and CDR2 is ANQGSEA. The CDR3 runs to 15 residues. The chain's CDR3 is CSVEGSGGPRETQYF. In DNA form, the CDR3 reads TGCAGCGTTGAAGGGAGCGGGGGGCCCAGGGAGACCCAGTACTTC.

The rearrangement joins TRBV7-2 to TRBJ2-5; D not resolved. The CDR3 sequence is 14 residues long. Germline CDR1 SGHTA, CDR2 FQGNSA. The V end was cut by 0 bases, the J end by 5 bases, with 10 bases between. The CDR3 protein is CASSLAGSWETQYF. CDR3 nucleotides: TGTGCCAGCAGCTTAGCAGGTAGCTGGGAGACCCAGTACTTC. Filled out from reference TRBV7-2 and TRBJ2-5, the complete variable domain reads GAGVSQSPSNKVTEKGKDVELRCDPISGHTALYWYRQSLGQGLEFLIYFQGNSAPDKSGLPSDRFSAERTGGSVSTLTIQRTQQEDSAVYLCASSLAGSWETQYFGPGTRLLVL.

The chain has TRBV2 and TRBJ2-4; the match to TRBD2 covers 8 bases. The CDR3 spans 14 residues. CDR1 is SNHLY and CDR2 is FYNNEI in the germline V gene. V dropped 5 bases and J dropped 7; count of bases not matched to a gene: 7. The CDR3 loop reads CASSQGSGANIQYF. CDR3 DNA: TGTGCCAGCAGTCAGGGTAGCGGGGCTAACATTCAGTACTTC.

The gene calls are TRBV30 and TRBJ1-1; 7 positions agree with TRBD1. The CDR3 spans 13 residues. Germline loops: CDR1 GTSNPN, CDR2 SVGIG (reference sequence). Trimming at V came to 0 bases and at J to 9 bases, leaving 7 bases not matched to a gene. The DNA of the CDR3 is TGTGCCTGGAGTGTGGAGGGGGCAGGGAAAGCTTTCTTT. Translated: CAWSVEGAGKAFF. The entire variable domain, with the rest obtained from reference TRBV30 and TRBJ1-1, is as follows: SQTIHQWPATLVQPVGSPLSLECTVEGTSNPNLYWYRQAAGRGLQLLFYSVGIGQISSEVPQNLSASRPQDRQFILSSKKLLLSDSGFYLCAWSVEGAGKAFFGQGTRLTVV.

The gene calls are TRBV5-1 and TRBJ2-7, with 8 positions matching TRBD1. The CDR3 length is 15 residues. The germline CDR1 and CDR2 sequences are SGHRS and YFSETQ. Losses at the gene ends were 4 bases for V and 2 bases for J; bases not matched to a gene: 8. CDR3 residues: CASSPRQGSPYEQYF. The DNA of the CDR3 is TGCGCCAGCAGCCCCCGACAGGGGTCGCCCTACGAGCAGTACTTC.

V is TRBV7-2 and J is TRBJ2-1; possibly TRBD1 for D (5 bases). The CDR3 length is 13 residues. V was clipped by 4 bases and J by 4 bases, with 8 bases between them. Germline values: CDR1 SGHTA, CDR2 FQGNSA. CDR3 sequence: CASSSTEYNEQFF. CDR3 sequence (DNA): TGTGCCAGCAGCTCGACAGAATACAATGAGCAGTTCTTC.

This rearrangement joins TRBV7-9 to TRBJ2-7; 7 bases map to TRBD2. CDR1 and CDR2 (germline): SEHNR, FQNEAQ (reference sequence). The CDR3 extends over 11 amino acids. J lost 10 bases, V lost 5 bases, and 5 bases had no gene match. The CDR3 DNA follows: TGTGCCAGCAGCCGGGACTACCTCCAGTACTTC. Its protein is CASSRDYLQYF.

This chain joins TRBV18 and TRBJ2-7; possible D gene TRBD1, 6 bases. Trimming left V 1 base short and J 3 bases short, with 13 bases between. Per germline, CDR1 KGHSH and CDR2 LQKENI. The CDR3 extends over 15 amino acids. This chain's CDR3 is CASSPLPGQNYEQYF. In DNA form, the CDR3 reads TGTGCCAGCTCACCACTTCCGGGACAAAACTACGAGCAGTACTTC.

This clone has a single count. The chain links TRBV15 to TRBJ2-1, with 7 bases matching TRBD2. Per the germline V gene, CDR1 is LNHNV and CDR2 is YYDKDF (reference sequence). V was pared by 1 base and J by 5 bases, with 11 bases of the junction left unmatched. The CDR3 contains 17 residues. CDR3 region: CATSRASGVFGDNEQFF. In nucleotides, the CDR3 is TGTGCCACCAGCAGAGCCAGCGGGGTATTTGGCGACAATGAGCAGTTCTTC.

This clone has only a few counts. The rearrangement joins TRBV5-8 to TRBJ1-2, with 7 nucleotides matching TRBD1. The germline V gene encodes CDR1 SGHTS and CDR2 YDEGEE. The CDR3 covers 13 residues. V was clipped by 4 bases and J by 8 bases; unmatched bases: 8. The CDR3 sequence: CASSPDRDLGYTF. The CDR3 nucleotides are TGTGCCAGCAGCCCCGACAGGGACCTCGGCTACACCTTC.

The V call is TRBV29-1, the J call TRBJ2-2, with TRBD2 as a possible D gene (6 bases). The germline CDR1 and CDR2 sequences are SQVTM and ANQGSEA. Trimming removed 4 bases from V and 2 bases from J, with 17 bases in between. CDR3 length equals 16 residues. CDR3 bases: TGCAGCGTTGTACTAGTCGGGGGATCAAACACCGGGGAGCTGTTTTTT. This gives the protein CSVVLVGGSNTGELFF.

This clone was seen just once. V usage is TRBV6-9 and J usage is TRBJ1-2; 9 bases align to TRBD1. The V segment lost 5 bases and the J segment 6 bases; nucleotides outside the gene matches: 7. This CDR3 is 14 amino acids long. From germline, CDR1 is MNHGY and CDR2 SVAAGI. CDR3 protein: CASSPGQGLHGYTF. The CDR3 DNA is TGTGCCAGCAGTCCCGGACAGGGGCTCCATGGCTACACCTTC.

This clone was seen more than once but under ten times. The V and J genes are TRBV30 and TRBJ1-5; no reliable D call. V dropped 3 bases and J dropped 1 base, with 13 bases sitting between them. The CDR3 covers 15 residues. Germline assignment: CDR1 GTSNPN and CDR2 SVGIG (reference sequence). The CDR3 spells CAWREPSRSNQPQHF. CDR3 bases: TGTGCCTGGAGGGAGCCCTCAAGAAGCAATCAGCCCCAGCATTTT.

The chain joins TRBV21-1 to TRBJ2-5; the table's D call, TRBD2, was not checked against the DNA. TRBV21-1 is a pseudogene segment. The CDR3 is made up of 16 amino acids. The CDR3 region has the DNA TGTGCCAGCAGCGAACGGACTAGCGGCCCCCAAGAGACCCAGTACTTC. Translating it yields CASSERTSGPQETQYF.

This rearrangement joins TRBV6-1 to TRBJ1-5, with a tentative D call TRBD1 (6 bases). This CDR3 spans 12 amino acids. The germline V gene has CDR1 MNHNS and CDR2 SASEGT. V lost 10 bases and J 7 bases, leaving 14 bases between the germline ends. CDR3: CATRTEGQPQHF. The CDR3 DNA is TGTGCCACCAGGACAGAAGGACAGCCCCAGCATTTT.

In its sample, this clone was seen a few times. The V and J genes are TRBV29-1 and TRBJ2-1; TRBD1 aligns across 12 bases. V was pared by 8 bases and J by 8 bases, with 13 bases of the junction left unmatched. The CDR3 length is 15 residues. Germline V gene data show CDR1 as SQVTM and CDR2 as ANQGSEA. The CDR3 sequence is CSSAGTGGRGDEQFF. In DNA form, the CDR3 reads TGCAGCTCGGCCGGGACAGGGGGCCGCGGGGATGAGCAGTTCTTC.

The genes are TRBV6-6 and TRBJ1-2; unclear D gene. Looked up from germline, CDR1 is MNHNY and CDR2 is SVGAGI (reference sequence). Deletions cut 6 bases from V and 8 bases from J, with 13 bases between. The CDR3 loop spans 12 amino acids. Here the CDR3 DNA reads TGTGCCAGCAGCCAGAGCGGTGGGGGCTACACCTTC. Encoded protein: CASSQSGGGYTF.